The 26 T cell receptor beta chains presented below share a single source sample, sequenced in a study of blood T cell repertoires in COVID-19. Sequencing used immunoSEQ multiplex PCR; TCRdb keeps in-frame clones, though not all of them. This table holds a few hundred thousand clones, about 89% found once. The sample taken for sequencing was PBMCs or T cells enriched from blood (not recorded which). All receptors derive from a human donor in a cohort exposed to, infected with or recovered from COVID-19 (not recorded which). The donor label of this sample is uncertain.

The chain joins TRBV13 to TRBJ1-1, with 7 nucleotides matching TRBD1. Germline CDR1 PRHDT, CDR2 FYEKMQ (reference sequence). V shed 6 bases and J 5 bases; nucleotides not matched to a gene: 6. This CDR3 is built from 13 residues. CDR3 in DNA: TGTGCCAGCAGAGGGGGCTCGGGGACTGAAGCTTTCTTT. Amino acids: CASRGGSGTEAFF.

CDR3 sequence: CASSQVNSNSPLHF. The DNA of the CDR3 is TGCGCCAGCAGCCAAGTAAACAGTAATTCACCCCTCCACTTT. The rearrangement uses TRBV4-1 and TRBJ1-6; no definite D call. Trimming removed 1 base at V and 6 bases at J, with 7 bases between. The germline CDR1 and CDR2 sequences are MGHRA and YSYEKL. The CDR3 has 14 amino acids.

The V call is TRBV9, the J call TRBJ1-2; possible D gene TRBD1, 6 bases. Trimming took off 0 bases at V and 0 bases at J, with 12 bases between the two ends. Germline assignment: CDR1 SGDLS and CDR2 YYNGEE. This CDR3 region has 16 residues. The CDR3 reads CASSVERDKSNYGYTF. The CDR3 DNA reads TGTGCCAGCAGCGTAGAACGGGACAAATCTAACTATGGCTACACCTTC.

The chain recombines TRBV7-9 with TRBJ1-1; 8 nucleotides line up with TRBD1. The CDR3 length is 17 residues. The V segment lost 0 bases and the J segment 0 bases; nucleotides outside the gene matches: 6. Germline values: CDR1 SEHNR, CDR2 FQNEAQ (reference sequence). In DNA form, the CDR3 reads TGTGCCAGCAGCTTAGCGACGGGACAGGCGGTGAACACTGAAGCTTTCTTT. Its protein product is CASSLATGQAVNTEAFF.

The chain uses TRBV19 and TRBJ2-1; 7 bases align to TRBD1. Germline V gene lookup returns CDR1 LNHDA and CDR2 SQIVND (reference sequence). J gave up 5 bases and V 5 bases, and 6 bases lay outside the gene matches. The CDR3 totals 14 residues. The CDR3 region is CASSRWQGDNEQFF. CDR3 sequence (DNA): TGTGCCAGTAGTCGGTGGCAGGGGGACAATGAGCAGTTCTTC.

V and J are TRBV12-3 or TRBV12-4 and TRBJ1-2; 9 bases align to TRBD1. This CDR3 is 12 amino acids long. The junction had 3 bases not matched to a gene; V was cut back by 5 bases and J by 8 bases. The CDR3 bases are TGTGCCAGCAGTCGGACAGGGGACGGCTACACCTTC. Translation: CASSRTGDGYTF.

V is TRBV20-1 and J is TRBJ1-5; tentative D call: TRBD1 (6 bases). Germline CDR1 reads DFQATT; CDR2 reads SNEGSKA (reference sequence). Deletions cut 3 bases from V and 8 bases from J, with 20 bases between. This CDR3 spans 15 amino acids. In DNA form, the CDR3 reads TGCAGTGCTAGTGGTGCCAGGGGAGTCGGGGAGCCCCAGCATTTT. It yields the protein CSASGARGVGEPQHF.

This clone was recorded a few times. This rearrangement joins TRBV7-9 to TRBJ2-2, with D perhaps matching TRBD2 (6 bases). The CDR3 length is 16 residues. Trimming stripped 3 bases from V and 3 bases from J, with 14 bases between. Germline assignment: CDR1 SEHNR and CDR2 FQNEAQ (reference sequence). The CDR3 region is CASSFPRGWDTGELFF. As DNA, the CDR3 is TGTGCCAGCAGCTTCCCACGGGGGTGGGACACCGGGGAGCTGTTTTTT.

This clone appeared a single time. The chain has TRBV5-4 and TRBJ1-2; possibly TRBD1 for D (6 bases). The CDR3 runs 14 residues. Germline CDR1 reads SGHNT; CDR2 reads YYREEE (reference sequence). V was cut by 0 bases and J by 4 bases, with 10 bases left in between. For the CDR3, the DNA is TGTGCCAGCAGCTTGGTAGGGGGGGGCTATGGCTACACCTTC. Its translation is CASSLVGGGYGYTF. The full variable domain, its missing parts supplied by reference TRBV5-4 and TRBJ1-2, is ETGVTQSPTHLIKTRGQQVTLRCSSQSGHNTVSWYQQALGQGPQFIFQYYREEENGRGNFPPRFSGLQFPNYSSELNVNALELDDSALYLCASSLVGGGYGYTFGSGTRLTVV.

This chain uses TRBV21-1 with TRBJ1-3. TRBV21-1 is annotated as a pseudogene. This CDR3 has 16 amino acids. CDR3: CASSKGRGERGNTIYF. The CDR3 DNA reads TGTGCCAGCAGCAAAGGGAGAGGCGAACGAGGAAACACCATATATTTT.

The chain joins TRBV9 to TRBJ1-1, with D unresolved. Germline V CDR1 and CDR2: SGDLS, YYNGEE. The length of the CDR3 is 14 residues. Trimming pared 0 bases from V and 2 bases from J, leaving 8 bases between. The CDR3 DNA reads as TGTGCCAGCAGCGTAGACGGGGATAACACTGAAGCTTTCTTT. Translating it yields CASSVDGDNTEAFF.

V gene TRBV4-1 combines with J gene TRBJ1-5; the D gene is possibly TRBD1 (6 bases). V lost 1 base and J 1 base, leaving 8 bases between the germline ends. The germline V gene encodes CDR1 MGHRA and CDR2 YSYEKL. The CDR3 spans 15 residues. CDR3 bases: TGCGCCAGCAGCCAAGCAGGGGCAAGCAATCAGCCCCAGCATTTT. Amino acids: CASSQAGASNQPQHF.

The chain uses TRBV6-5 and TRBJ1-5; TRBD1 might be the D (6 bases). CDR3 length equals 14 residues. From germline, CDR1 is MNHEY and CDR2 SVGAGI. V was trimmed by 7 bases and J by 4 bases, leaving 14 bases between them. CDR3 coding DNA: TGTGCCAGCAAGGTGGACAGCCTAAATCAGCCCCAGCATTTT. It is translated as CASKVDSLNQPQHF.

The gene calls are TRBV5-8 and TRBJ1-6; D not certain. Trimming took 0 bases from V and 0 from J, leaving 10 bases between them. CDR3 length: 17 residues. Germline CDR1 SGHTS, CDR2 YDEGEE. CDR3 nucleotide sequence: TGTGCCAGCAGCTTGGACGGGGATAGCTCCTATAATTCACCCCTCCACTTT. It yields the protein CASSLDGDSSYNSPLHF.

This rearrangement joins TRBV7-9 to TRBJ2-1, with D possibly being TRBD2 (5 bases). V lost 4 bases, J lost 5 bases, and 18 bases lay in between. Per the germline V gene, CDR1 is SEHNR and CDR2 is FQNEAQ (reference sequence). The CDR3 totals 16 residues. CDR3 protein: CASSSRRLGENNEQFF. The DNA of the CDR3 is TGTGCCAGCAGCTCCCGGCGTCTCGGGGAAAACAATGAGCAGTTCTTC.

Comment on this clone: This specimen includes other DNA sequences encoding the same CDR3. V usage is TRBV5-1 and J usage is TRBJ1-5; 8 nucleotides align to TRBD1. The CDR3 extends over 15 amino acids. CDR1 SGHRS and CDR2 YFSETQ come from the germline V gene. V dropped 3 bases and J dropped 0; count of bases not matched to a gene: 2. The CDR3 bases are TGCGCCAGCAGCTCGACAGGGGATAGCAATCAGCCCCAGCATTTT. Protein sequence: CASSSTGDSNQPQHF.

The chain uses TRBV11-3 and TRBJ1-1, with D possibly being TRBD1 (6 bases). Germline V lookup: CDR1 SGHNT, CDR2 YENEEA. CDR3 length equals 13 residues. Between the trimmed V and J ends, which lost 5 bases and 4 bases, there was a span of 11 bases. This CDR3 reads CASSQGTVTEAFF. The CDR3, as DNA: TGTGCCAGCAGCCAGGGGACGGTCACTGAAGCTTTCTTT.

This rearrangement joins TRBV25-1 to TRBJ1-2; unclear D gene. The V and J ends lost 3 bases and 2 bases respectively, with 13 bases between them. In germline, CDR1 is MGHDK, CDR2 SYGVNS. This CDR3 has 15 amino acids. The CDR3 is CASSDLEARNYGYTF. CDR3 DNA sequence: TGTGCCAGCAGTGACCTCGAGGCGAGGAACTATGGCTACACCTTC.

This chain links TRBV7-9 with TRBJ2-3, with TRBD2 matching 10 bases. Germline V gene lookup returns CDR1 SEHNR and CDR2 FQNEAQ (reference sequence). The CDR3 has 15 residues. Trimming at V came to 1 base and at J to 3 bases, leaving 1 base not matched to a gene. CDR3 sequence reads: CASSLDSGGTDTQYF. The CDR3 DNA sequence: TGTGCCAGCAGCTTAGATAGCGGGGGGACAGATACGCAGTATTTT.

This clone was seen a handful of times. The gene calls are TRBV2 and TRBJ1-1; possibly TRBD1 for D (5 bases). Trimming took off 5 bases at V and 4 bases at J, with 11 bases between the two ends. This CDR3 contains 13 residues. CDR1 is SNHLY, CDR2 FYNNEI, per germline. This chain's CDR3 is CASSIRRATEAFF. CDR3 DNA: TGTGCCAGCAGTATTCGCAGGGCCACTGAAGCTTTCTTT.

V gene TRBV19 combines with J gene TRBJ2-6, with D perhaps TRBD1 (6 bases). Trimming pared 5 bases from V and 3 bases from J, leaving 17 bases between. The CDR3 is 17 amino acids. CDR1 is LNHDA, CDR2 SQIVND, per germline (reference sequence). CDR3 protein: CASSVYRVSGGANVLTF. CDR3 DNA sequence: TGTGCCAGTAGTGTATACAGGGTTTCTGGTGGGGCCAACGTCCTGACTTTC.

This chain connects TRBV27 to TRBJ2-5; 13 bases fit TRBD2. The trim removed 10 bases at V and 5 bases at J, leaving 10 bases unmatched. This CDR3 contains 15 residues. The germline gives CDR1 MNHEY, CDR2 SMNVEV (reference sequence). CDR3 sequence reads: CATGLAGAPGETQYF. CDR3 in DNA: TGTGCCACCGGACTAGCGGGGGCCCCGGGTGAGACCCAGTACTTC.

The J gene is TRBJ2-2, the V gene TRBV3-1 (or the pseudogene TRBV3-2); D is unclear. CDR3 length: 13 residues. Germline V gives CDR1 LGHDT, CDR2 YNNKEL (reference sequence). Trimming cost V 4 bases and J 7 bases, with 10 bases left between them. DNA of the CDR3: TGTGCCAGCAGCCCACTCGGCGGCGGGGAGCTGTTTTTT. Amino acids: CASSPLGGGELFF.

The rearrangement joins TRBV6-6 to TRBJ2-7, with D possibly being TRBD1 (5 bases). The CDR3 is 16 amino acids. With 5 bases removed from V and 3 bases from J, the gap between germline ends came to 20 bases. Germline V CDR1 and CDR2: MNHNY, SVGAGI (reference sequence). Written as DNA, the CDR3 is TGTGCCAGCAGTCGACCCAGGGAATCCGCTTACTACGAGCAGTACTTC. It yields the protein CASSRPRESAYYEQYF.

This sequence joins TRBV11-3 and TRBJ2-5; 7 bases map to TRBD1. The J segment lost 7 bases and the V segment lost 0 bases, leaving 2 bases of the junction unmatched. Germline lookup yields CDR1 SGHNT and CDR2 YENEEA. The CDR3 extends over 13 amino acids. CDR3 nucleotides: TGTGCCAGCAGCTTAGAACGGACAGGGACCCAGTACTTC. Protein sequence: CASSLERTGTQYF. Using reference TRBV11-3 and TRBJ2-5 for the parts outside the CDR3, the full variable domain is EAGVVQSPRYKIIEKKQPVAFWCNPISGHNTLYWYLQNLGQGPELLIRYENEEAVDDSQLPKDRFSAERLKGVDSTLKIQPAELGDSAVYLCASSLERTGTQYFGPGTRLLVL.

CDR3 sequence reads: CASSTLTSGAAYEQYF. CDR3 nucleotides: TGCGCCAGCAGCACTCTGACTAGCGGGGCGGCCTACGAGCAGTACTTC. The chain combines TRBV5-1 with TRBJ2-7, with 11 bases matching TRBD2. Trimming cost V 4 bases and J 2 bases; bases outside gene matches: 8. Germline CDR1 is SGHRS and CDR2 is YFSETQ. The CDR3 contains 16 residues.